The sequence of this T cell receptor beta chain was determined in a study of T cell responses to AZD1222 COVID-19 vaccine (dated by TCRdb to the early 2020s). The study in broad terms: A total of just over 230 trial participants underwent TCR sequencing, of whom about 210 had received two doses of AZD1222 and roughly 26 had received two doses of the MenACWY control vaccine. Enrollment into the trials was organized by age into subgroups of 18-55, 56-69 and 70-plus years, and those subgroups contained 148, 28 and 57 TCR-sequenced participants, respectively.

Study-wide findings and limitations: A significant rise in spike-specific TCR breadth and depth was observed after two AZD1222 doses relative to day 0 and relative to MenACWY recipients. Participants were mostly white British and included more females than males, and it was suggested by the authors that clonal diversity may have been underestimated. CD4 TCRs associated with the vaccine covered the entire spike protein, and the dominant responses were in regions 160-218 and 743-854. Conclusions about previously exposed vaccinees are limited because only six or seven AZD1222 recipients were SARS-CoV-2 seropositive at baseline. In the small 56-69-year group, the increase in depth fell short of significance, most likely because of low power. No day 14 peak-response samples were available, so repertoires were characterized only after the peak T cell response. Reportedly, close to half of the unique spike-specific TCRs recognized epitopes lying outside the regions that are mutated in the B.1.351 and B.1.1.7 variants.

The CDR3 regions of human TCRbeta chains were subjected to immunosequencing. Under the source paper's analysis protocol: TCRs in the repertoires were compared against a reference library of SARS-CoV-2-specific TCRs that had been generated with the MIRA antigen-specificity platform. Breadth meant the fraction of unique TCRs that were SARS-CoV-2-associated, whereas depth meant the fraction of total T cells that were SARS-CoV-2-associated. Using the MIRA data, every spike-specific TCR was mapped to the spike region that the TCR reacted to and assigned to either a CD4 or a CD8 class. Log10-transformed breadth and depth values were compared by one-way ANOVA with Sidak's multiple comparisons tests. TCRdb took over this immuneACCESS table, retaining in-frame rearrangements with V and J assigned. Such tables are incomplete; in checked studies, under half of the missing clones stem from an unresolved V gene, and the remainder is unexplained. V and J calls plus clone size are reproduced from that table; the DNA served to infer D and trimming. A total of about 100,000 clones appear in this sample, around 90% of them only once. The ten top clones hold 3.1% of the sample.

The time point label corresponds to: baseline before first vaccination. This specimen's treatment or condition label, per the study, means: meningococcal conjugate vaccine given as trial control. The vaccinee samples were drawn from two UK trials, COV001 and COV002, one of which was a single-blind randomized controlled phase 2/3 trial testing AZD1222 (ChAdOx1 nCoV-19) in healthy adults. Trial participant PBMC samples were collected at day 0 and day 28 after the second dose for TCRbeta chain sequencing. V has 3 bases trimmed and J has 1 base trimmed; junction bases matching no gene number 3. For CDR1 and CDR2, the germline V gene lists MGHRA and YSYEKL. The CDR3, from cysteine to phenylalanine, totals 17 residues. The entry retains the CDR3 DNA only, 51 bases that are in frame from base 1. Turning to this clone: Its antigen is still unknown. No much larger clone exists at a distance of one base, and base qualities are not known.

Here the sequenced sample was peripheral blood, taken on day 0 of MenACWY control vaccination. This receptor chain uses TRBV4-1 and TRBJ2-1; the junction holds 13 bases that match TRBD2. The source of this sequence is an adult in good health. The DNA sequence is TGCGCCAGCAGCCAGGGACTAGCGGGGACATCCTACAATGAGCAGTTCTTC. This sequence encodes CASSQGLAGTSYNEQFF.